These 24 T cell receptor beta chains came from one sample sequenced in a study of cytomegalovirus exposure and HLA in healthy donors. PCR primers comprised 60 Vbeta and 13 Jbeta primers. TCRdb keeps only in-frame clones here, not all; method: immunoSEQ multiplex PCR. This table holds about 130,000 clones, approximately 81% found once. Sequenced: PBMCs. These receptors were obtained from a man between 18 and 35 years old in good health and CMV-seronegative.

The rearrangement joins TRBV2 to TRBJ1-2, with 7 bases identical to TRBD1. Per germline, CDR1 SNHLY and CDR2 FYNNEI. There are 14 residues in the CDR3. With V trimmed by 4 bases and J by 0 bases, 2 bases remained unmatched. The CDR3 protein is CASSVQGTNYGYTF. CDR3 coding DNA: TGTGCCAGCAGTGTACAGGGGACTAACTATGGCTACACCTTC.

The rearrangement joins TRBV30 to TRBJ1-2; D call uncertain. CDR3 length equals 12 residues. Germline V gene lookup returns CDR1 GTSNPN and CDR2 SVGIG (reference sequence). The V end was cut by 5 bases, the J end by 2 bases, with 9 bases between. This CDR3 reads CAWFPGNYGYTF. The CDR3 DNA is TGTGCCTGGTTTCCCGGGAACTATGGCTACACCTTC.

This CDR3 is CASSEGPAVGSGYTF. The CDR3 coding sequence is TGTGCCAGCAGTGAAGGCCCAGCCGTGGGGAGTGGCTACACCTTC. V usage is TRBV2 and J usage is TRBJ1-2, with no clear D. The V gene's germline CDR1 is SNHLY and CDR2 FYNNEI. The CDR3 totals 15 residues. V lost 1 base, J lost 7 bases, and 16 bases lay in between.

The chain has TRBV5-6 and TRBJ2-7; TRBD2 is a possible D gene (5 bases). Trimming cost V 2 bases and J 0 bases, with 9 bases left between them. Germline V CDR1 and CDR2: SGHDT, YYEEEE. CDR3 length: 14 amino acids. CDR3 sequence: CASSFRGYSYEQYF. In nucleotides, the CDR3 is TGTGCCAGCAGCTTTCGCGGGTACTCCTACGAGCAGTACTTC.

This clone was recorded a few times. The chain carries TRBV18 and TRBJ1-1; weak D call: TRBD1 (6 bases). Germline CDR1 is KGHSH and CDR2 is LQKENI. The CDR3 is made up of 14 amino acids. V was clipped by 6 bases and J by 1 base, with 12 bases between them. CDR3 residues: CASSPTRGNTEAFF. The CDR3 nucleotides read TGTGCCAGCTCTCCGACCAGGGGGAACACTGAAGCTTTCTTT.

The chain links TRBV9 to TRBJ2-1, with 11 nucleotides matching TRBD2. This CDR3 has 15 amino acids. V was pared by 1 base and J by 4 bases, with 1 base of the junction left unmatched. Germline V CDR1 and CDR2: SGDLS, YYNGEE. CDR3 bases: TGTGCCAGCAGCGTAACTAGCGGGGGTTACAATGAGCAGTTCTTC. Residues: CASSVTSGGYNEQFF.

This rearrangement joins TRBV4-1 to TRBJ2-2; the D is unclear. The CDR3 sequence is 15 residues long. Looked up from germline, CDR1 is MGHRA and CDR2 is YSYEKL. The germline V and J ends were trimmed by 6 bases and 1 base, with 12 bases remaining between them. CDR3 region: CASRTRQLNTGELFF. CDR3 nucleotides: TGCGCCAGCAGAACAAGACAACTGAACACCGGGGAGCTGTTTTTT.

The chain combines TRBV10-3 with TRBJ1-4; D might be TRBD1 (6 bases). The CDR3 totals 16 residues. V was clipped by 3 bases and J by 8 bases, with 19 bases between them. Looked up from germline, CDR1 is ENHRY and CDR2 is SYGVKD. Here the CDR3 reads CAISEEAGTLREKLFF. CDR3 DNA: TGTGCCATCAGTGAAGAGGCCGGGACACTGAGGGAAAAACTGTTTTTT.

The chain has TRBV27 and TRBJ1-2; D ambiguous. The V end lost 5 bases, the J end lost 4 bases, and 11 bases lay between the germline ends. CDR1 and CDR2 (germline): MNHEY, SMNVEV (reference sequence). The CDR3 is made up of 13 amino acids. In DNA form, the CDR3 reads TGTGCCAGCAGTAGGGAGTATGGCTATGGCTACACCTTC. This gives the protein CASSREYGYGYTF.

This clone was observed once. J is TRBJ2-7 and V is TRBV27, with D possibly being TRBD2 (6 bases). V lost 1 base and J 0 bases, leaving 19 bases between the germline ends. CDR1 and CDR2 (germline): MNHEY, SMNVEV (reference sequence). There are 18 residues in the CDR3. The DNA of the CDR3 is TGTGCCAGCAGTTTATTGGGGGGAGGAAAGAATGGCTCCTACGAGCAGTACTTC. It specifies CASSLLGGGKNGSYEQYF.

This sequence joins TRBV30 and TRBJ2-2, with TRBD1 matching over 7 bases. Germline CDR1 is GTSNPN and CDR2 is SVGIG (reference sequence). The CDR3 spans 14 residues. Trimming cost V 3 bases and J 3 bases; bases outside gene matches: 4. CDR3 nucleotides: TGTGCCTGGAGGCGGACAGGTTACACCGGGGAGCTGTTTTTT. Translating it yields CAWRRTGYTGELFF.

The V gene is TRBV4-2, the J gene TRBJ2-5, with 8 bases that match TRBD2. The CDR3 loop spans 17 amino acids. The germline V gene encodes CDR1 LGHNA and CDR2 YNFKEQ. Trimming took 3 bases from V and 1 from J; bases not matched to a gene: 10. In nucleotides, the CDR3 is TGTGCCAGCAGCCACCTAAAGACTAGCGCTACCCAAGAGACCCAGTACTTC. Amino acid sequence: CASSHLKTSATQETQYF.

The gene calls are TRBV7-6 and TRBJ1-1, with D uncertain. Trimming removed 2 bases from V and 1 base from J, with 11 bases in between. This CDR3 comprises 15 residues. In germline, CDR1 is SGHVS, CDR2 FNYEAQ. CDR3 DNA: TGTGCCAGCAGCTTATCTTCCCAGCGGAACACTGAAGCTTTCTTT. This sequence encodes CASSLSSQRNTEAFF.

The gene calls are TRBV10-2 and TRBJ1-1; D not resolved. CDR3 size: 14 residues. V dropped 7 bases and J dropped 1 base, with 13 bases sitting between them. Germline loops: CDR1 WSHSY, CDR2 SAAADI. The DNA for the CDR3 is TGCGCCAGCACGGGTGGAAACAAGAACACTGAAGCTTTCTTT. It yields the protein CASTGGNKNTEAFF.

The V gene is TRBV4-3, the J gene TRBJ2-3; possible D gene TRBD2, 7 bases. The germline V gene encodes CDR1 LGHNA and CDR2 YSLEER. The CDR3 has 17 amino acids. Between the trimmed V and J ends, which lost 0 bases and 5 bases, there was a span of 18 bases. The chain's CDR3 is CASSQDWGGQLGDTQYF. CDR3 nucleotides: TGCGCCAGCAGCCAAGACTGGGGGGGGCAGCTCGGAGATACGCAGTATTTT.

The chain couples TRBV4-3 to TRBJ1-6; D call uncertain. Deletions cut 0 bases from V and 0 bases from J, with 6 bases between. Germline CDR1 LGHNA, CDR2 YSLEER. The CDR3 runs to 16 residues. CDR3 protein: CASSQDRSSYNSPLHF. Here the CDR3 DNA reads TGCGCCAGCAGCCAAGATAGGAGCTCCTATAATTCACCCCTCCACTTT.

The chain has TRBV10-2 and TRBJ2-5, with 12 bases identical to TRBD2. The CDR3 is made up of 16 amino acids. Germline assignment: CDR1 WSHSY and CDR2 SAAADI. Unmatched junction bases numbered 10, after V lost 7 bases and J lost 4 bases. The CDR3: CASKLAGGLAGETQYF. DNA for the CDR3: TGCGCCAGCAAACTAGCGGGGGGACTCGCGGGAGAGACCCAGTACTTC.

This rearrangement joins TRBV7-9 to TRBJ1-4, with 7 bases identical to TRBD1. Trimming removed 1 base from V and 7 bases from J; junction bases left unmatched: 3. CDR1 is SEHNR and CDR2 is FQNEAQ in the germline V gene (reference sequence). CDR3 size: 14 residues. Here the CDR3 DNA reads TGTGCCAGCAGCTTAGACAGGGGATCTGAAAAACTGTTTTTT. Protein: CASSLDRGSEKLFF. The full variable domain, completed using reference TRBV7-9 and TRBJ1-4, is DTGVSQNPRHKITKRGQNVTFRCDPISEHNRLYWYRQTLGQGPEFLTYFQNEAQLEKSRLLSDRFSAERPKGSFSTLEIQRTEQGDSAMYLCASSLDRGSEKLFFGSGTQLSVL.

The V call is TRBV7-2, the J call TRBJ1-1; possibly TRBD1 for D (5 bases). V gave up 7 bases and J gave up 2 bases, with 20 bases separating them. CDR1 and CDR2 from the germline V gene are SGHTA and FQGNSA. CDR3 length: 16 residues. The CDR3 DNA follows: TGTGCCAGCACCCACAACCCACTGACAGTCAACACTGAAGCTTTCTTT. Its translation is CASTHNPLTVNTEAFF.

Concerning this clone: This same CDR3 is encoded by further DNA sequences in the sample. The CDR3 sequence: CASSVGGTGEAFF. The CDR3 DNA is TGTGCCAGCAGCGTAGGGGGGACAGGGGAAGCTTTCTTT. This chain joins TRBV9 and TRBJ1-1, with 9 bases that match TRBD1. Unmatched junction bases numbered 2, after V lost 0 bases and J lost 8 bases. The germline CDR1 and CDR2 sequences are SGDLS and YYNGEE. The length of the CDR3 is 13 residues.

The rearrangement uses TRBV29-1 and TRBJ1-2, with D possibly matching TRBD1 (6 bases). The CDR3 extends over 14 amino acids. Germline CDR1 reads SQVTM; CDR2 reads ANQGSEA. The V gene lost 3 bases and the J gene lost 7 bases, with 18 bases spanning the gap. DNA for the CDR3: TGCAGCGTTGACTATTTAGGGGGAAGTGCTGGCTACACCTTC. This sequence encodes CSVDYLGGSAGYTF.

A single count supports this clone. The chain is built from TRBV7-9 and TRBJ1-5; D not certain. Germline CDR1 SEHNR, CDR2 FQNEAQ (reference sequence). CDR3 length: 15 residues. The V end was cut by 4 bases, the J end by 0 bases, with 10 bases between. CDR3 sequence reads: CASSSVGYSNQPQHF. CDR3 sequence (DNA): TGTGCCAGCAGCTCTGTCGGGTATAGCAATCAGCCCCAGCATTTT.

This clone has only one observation. The J gene is TRBJ2-3, the V gene TRBV4-3, with 7 bases fitting TRBD2. Looked up from germline, CDR1 is LGHNA and CDR2 is YSLEER. J was trimmed by 1 base and V by 3 bases; bases with no gene match: 10. The CDR3 is 17 residues long. The CDR3 nucleotides are TGCGCCAGCAGCCAGGGACTCGGGGGGTCGGGCACAGATACGCAGTATTTT. It is translated as CASSQGLGGSGTDTQYF.

The chain has TRBV29-1 and TRBJ2-2; D remains ambiguous. V was shortened by 6 bases and J by 2 bases, with 10 bases between the two germline ends. CDR1 is SQVTM, CDR2 ANQGSEA, per germline. This CDR3 is 13 amino acids long. The CDR3 bases are TGCAGCGTGGAGACGGATAACACCGGGGAGCTGTTTTTT. It specifies CSVETDNTGELFF.